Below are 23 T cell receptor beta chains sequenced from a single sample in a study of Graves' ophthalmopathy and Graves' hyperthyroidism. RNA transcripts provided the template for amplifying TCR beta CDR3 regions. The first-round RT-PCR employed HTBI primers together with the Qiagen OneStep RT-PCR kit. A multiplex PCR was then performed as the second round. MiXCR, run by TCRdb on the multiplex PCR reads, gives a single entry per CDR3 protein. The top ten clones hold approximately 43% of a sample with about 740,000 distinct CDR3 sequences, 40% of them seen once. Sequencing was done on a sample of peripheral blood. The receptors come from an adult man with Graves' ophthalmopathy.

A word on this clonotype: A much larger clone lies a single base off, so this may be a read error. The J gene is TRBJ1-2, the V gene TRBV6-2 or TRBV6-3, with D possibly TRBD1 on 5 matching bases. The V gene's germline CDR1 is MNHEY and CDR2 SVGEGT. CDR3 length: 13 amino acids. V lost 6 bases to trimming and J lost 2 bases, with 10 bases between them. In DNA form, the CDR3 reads TGTGCCAGCAGACGGGACCACAACTATGGCTACACCTTC. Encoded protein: CASRRDHNYGYTF.

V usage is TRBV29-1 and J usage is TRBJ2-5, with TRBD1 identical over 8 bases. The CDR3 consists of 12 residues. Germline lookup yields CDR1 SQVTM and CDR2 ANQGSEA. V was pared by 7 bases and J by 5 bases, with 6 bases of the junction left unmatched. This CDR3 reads CSGTGRSETQYF. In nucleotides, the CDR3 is TGCAGCGGGACAGGGAGAAGTGAGACCCAGTACTTC.

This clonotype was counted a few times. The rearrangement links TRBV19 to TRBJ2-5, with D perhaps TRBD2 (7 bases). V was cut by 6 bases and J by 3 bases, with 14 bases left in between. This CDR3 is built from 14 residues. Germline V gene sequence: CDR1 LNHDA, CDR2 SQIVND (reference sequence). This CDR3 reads CASRRTGTKETQYF. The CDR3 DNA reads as TGTGCCAGTAGACGTACAGGGACTAAAGAGACCCAGTACTTC.

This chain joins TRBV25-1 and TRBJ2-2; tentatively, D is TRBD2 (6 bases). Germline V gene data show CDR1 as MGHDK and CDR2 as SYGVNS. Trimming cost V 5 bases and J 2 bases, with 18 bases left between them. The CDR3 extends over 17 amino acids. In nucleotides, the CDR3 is TGTGCCAGCAGTTACTCCTTTCGGGACTTAAACACCGGGGAGCTGTTTTTT. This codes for CASSYSFRDLNTGELFF. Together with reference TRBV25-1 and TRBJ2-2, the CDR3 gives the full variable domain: EADIYQTPRYLVIGTGKKITLECSQTMGHDKMYWYQQDPGMELHLIHYSYGVNSTEKGDLSSESTVSRIRTEHFPLTLESARPSHTSQYLCASSYSFRDLNTGELFFGEGSRLTVL.

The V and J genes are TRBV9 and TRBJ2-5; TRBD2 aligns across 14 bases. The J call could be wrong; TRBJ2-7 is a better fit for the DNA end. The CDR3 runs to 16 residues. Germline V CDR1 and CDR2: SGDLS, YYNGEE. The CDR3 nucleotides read TGTGCCAGCAGCGTAGGACTAGCGGGGGGGCGCCCCGAGCAGTACTTC. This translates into CASSVGLAGGRPEQYF.

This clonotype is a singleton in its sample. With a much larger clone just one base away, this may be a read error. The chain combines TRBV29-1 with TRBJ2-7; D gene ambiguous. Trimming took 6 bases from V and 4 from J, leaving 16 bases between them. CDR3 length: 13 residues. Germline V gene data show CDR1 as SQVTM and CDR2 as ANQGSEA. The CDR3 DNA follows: TGCAGCGTCCACAAGGGTTTGGGGTACGAGCAGTACTTC. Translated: CSVHKGLGYEQYF.

In nucleotides, the CDR3 is TGCAGCGTTGAAGATCTTACGGGGCGGGGGGCTCCCTATGGCTACACCTTC. Its translation: CSVEDLTGRGAPYGYTF. The rearrangement joins TRBV29-1 to TRBJ1-2; possibly TRBD1 for D (6 bases). CDR3 length equals 17 residues. Germline values: CDR1 SQVTM, CDR2 ANQGSEA. Trimming shortened V by 0 bases and J by 4 bases, and 21 bases separated the two germline ends.

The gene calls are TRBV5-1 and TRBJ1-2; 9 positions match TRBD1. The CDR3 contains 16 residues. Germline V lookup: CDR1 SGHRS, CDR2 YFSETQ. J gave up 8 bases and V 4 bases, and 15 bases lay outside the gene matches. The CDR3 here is CASSASSGTGPFGYTF. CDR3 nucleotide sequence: TGCGCCAGCAGCGCGTCTTCCGGGACAGGGCCATTCGGCTACACCTTC.

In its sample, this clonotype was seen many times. CDR3 nucleotides: TGTGCCAGCACCCTGACAGGAAACACTGAAGCTTTCTTT. The encoded protein is CASTLTGNTEAFF. V is TRBV6-4 and J is TRBJ1-1; D is perhaps TRBD1 (6 bases). The ends were cut back, 7 bases at V and 2 bases at J, with 11 bases in the middle. The CDR3 is made up of 13 amino acids. Germline V gives CDR1 MRHNA, CDR2 SNTAGT.

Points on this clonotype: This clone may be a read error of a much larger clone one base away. CDR3 bases: TGTGCCAGTAGTATCGGGACAGGGTACACTGAAGCTTCCTTT. It yields the protein CASSIGTGYTEASF. J is TRBJ1-1 and V is TRBV19; 9 bases are a match to TRBD1. The CDR3 totals 14 residues. Germline values: CDR1 LNHDA, CDR2 SQIVND (reference sequence).

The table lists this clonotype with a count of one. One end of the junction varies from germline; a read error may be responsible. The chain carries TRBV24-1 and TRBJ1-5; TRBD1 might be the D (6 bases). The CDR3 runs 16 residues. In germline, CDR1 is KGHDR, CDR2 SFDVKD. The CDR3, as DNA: TGTGCCAGCAGTGAAGCAACAGGGTTGGAGTATCAGCCCCAGCATTTT. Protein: CASSEATGLEYQPQHF.

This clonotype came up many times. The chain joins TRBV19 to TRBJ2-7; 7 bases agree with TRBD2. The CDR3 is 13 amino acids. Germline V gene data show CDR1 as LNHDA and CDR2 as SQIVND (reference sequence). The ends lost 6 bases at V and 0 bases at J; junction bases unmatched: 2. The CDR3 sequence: CASSRTSSYEQYF. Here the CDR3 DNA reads TGTGCCAGTAGCCGGACTAGCTCCTACGAGCAGTACTTC.

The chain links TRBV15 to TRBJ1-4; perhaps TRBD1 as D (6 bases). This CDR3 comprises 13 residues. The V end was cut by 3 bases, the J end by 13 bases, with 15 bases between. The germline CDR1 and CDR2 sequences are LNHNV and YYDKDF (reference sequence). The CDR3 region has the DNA TGTGCCACCAGCAGGGCCACAGGGAAGTCACTGTTTTTT. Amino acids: CATSRATGKSLFF.

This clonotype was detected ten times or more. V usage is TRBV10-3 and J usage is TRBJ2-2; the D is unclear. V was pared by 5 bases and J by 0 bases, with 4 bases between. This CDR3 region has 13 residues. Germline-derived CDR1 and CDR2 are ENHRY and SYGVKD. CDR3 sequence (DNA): TGTGCCATCAGTCCAGCGAACACCGGGGAGCTGTTTTTT. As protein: CAISPANTGELFF.

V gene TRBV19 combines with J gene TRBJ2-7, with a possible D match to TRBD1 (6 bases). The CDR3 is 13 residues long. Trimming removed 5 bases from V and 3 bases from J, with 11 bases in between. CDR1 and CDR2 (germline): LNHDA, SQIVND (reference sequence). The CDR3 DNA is TGTGCCAGTAGTCGGACAGTCTTCTACGAGCAGTACTTC. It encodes CASSRTVFYEQYF.

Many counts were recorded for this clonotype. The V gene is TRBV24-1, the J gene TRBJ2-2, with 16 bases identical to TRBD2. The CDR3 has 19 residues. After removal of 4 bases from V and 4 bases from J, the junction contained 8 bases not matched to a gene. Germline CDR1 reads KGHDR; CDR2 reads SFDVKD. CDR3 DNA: TGTGCCACCAGTGACCAGGGACTAGCGGGGGGGACTCGCACCGGGGAGCTGTTTTTT. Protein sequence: CATSDQGLAGGTRTGELFF.

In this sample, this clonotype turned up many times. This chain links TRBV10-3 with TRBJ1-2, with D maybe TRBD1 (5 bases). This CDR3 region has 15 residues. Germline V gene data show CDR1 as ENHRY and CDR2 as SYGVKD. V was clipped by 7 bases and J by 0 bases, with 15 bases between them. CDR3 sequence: CAIIPDQGANYGYTF. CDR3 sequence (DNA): TGTGCCATCATCCCGGACCAGGGCGCTAACTATGGCTACACCTTC.

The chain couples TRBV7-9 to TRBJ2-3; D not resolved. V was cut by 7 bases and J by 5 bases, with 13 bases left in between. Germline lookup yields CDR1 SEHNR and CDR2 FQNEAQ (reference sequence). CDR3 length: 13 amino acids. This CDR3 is CASKGRSLDTQYF. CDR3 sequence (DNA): TGTGCCAGCAAGGGCAGGAGCTTAGATACGCAGTATTTT. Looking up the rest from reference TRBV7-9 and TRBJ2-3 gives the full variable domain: DTGVSQNPRHKITKRGQNVTFRCDPISEHNRLYWYRQTLGQGPEFLTYFQNEAQLEKSRLLSDRFSAERPKGSFSTLEIQRTEQGDSAMYLCASKGRSLDTQYFGPGTRLTVL.

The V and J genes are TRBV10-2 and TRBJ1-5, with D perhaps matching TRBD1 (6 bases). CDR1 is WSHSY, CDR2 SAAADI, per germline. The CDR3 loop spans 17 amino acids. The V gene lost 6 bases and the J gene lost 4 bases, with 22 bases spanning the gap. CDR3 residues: CASRRRTGTFLNQPQHF. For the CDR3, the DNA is TGCGCCAGCAGACGCCGCACAGGGACCTTCCTTAATCAGCCCCAGCATTTT.

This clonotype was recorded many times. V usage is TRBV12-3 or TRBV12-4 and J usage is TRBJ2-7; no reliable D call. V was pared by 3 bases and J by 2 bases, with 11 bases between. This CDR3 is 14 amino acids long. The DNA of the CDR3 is TGTGCCAGCAGTTTCCGGCACCAAGCCTACGAGCAGTACTTC. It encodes CASSFRHQAYEQYF.

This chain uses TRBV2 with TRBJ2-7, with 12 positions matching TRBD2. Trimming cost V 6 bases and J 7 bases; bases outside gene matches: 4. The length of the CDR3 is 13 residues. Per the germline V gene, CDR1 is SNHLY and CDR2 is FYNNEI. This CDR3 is CASRTSGSREQYF. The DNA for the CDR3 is TGTGCCAGCAGGACTAGCGGGAGTCGGGAGCAGTACTTC.

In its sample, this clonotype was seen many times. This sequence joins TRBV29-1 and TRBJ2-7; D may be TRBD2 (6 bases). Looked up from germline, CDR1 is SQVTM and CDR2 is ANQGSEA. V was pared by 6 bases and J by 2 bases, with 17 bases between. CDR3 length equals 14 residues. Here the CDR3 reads CSVQDGTWTYEQYF. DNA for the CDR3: TGCAGCGTGCAGGACGGGACTTGGACCTACGAGCAGTACTTC.

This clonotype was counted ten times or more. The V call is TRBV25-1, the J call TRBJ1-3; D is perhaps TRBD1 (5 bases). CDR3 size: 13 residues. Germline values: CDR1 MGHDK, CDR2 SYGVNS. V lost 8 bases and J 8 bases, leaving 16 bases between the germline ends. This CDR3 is CASRRGGTDTIYF. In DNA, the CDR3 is TGTGCCAGCCGTCGGGGAGGGACGGACACCATATATTTT.